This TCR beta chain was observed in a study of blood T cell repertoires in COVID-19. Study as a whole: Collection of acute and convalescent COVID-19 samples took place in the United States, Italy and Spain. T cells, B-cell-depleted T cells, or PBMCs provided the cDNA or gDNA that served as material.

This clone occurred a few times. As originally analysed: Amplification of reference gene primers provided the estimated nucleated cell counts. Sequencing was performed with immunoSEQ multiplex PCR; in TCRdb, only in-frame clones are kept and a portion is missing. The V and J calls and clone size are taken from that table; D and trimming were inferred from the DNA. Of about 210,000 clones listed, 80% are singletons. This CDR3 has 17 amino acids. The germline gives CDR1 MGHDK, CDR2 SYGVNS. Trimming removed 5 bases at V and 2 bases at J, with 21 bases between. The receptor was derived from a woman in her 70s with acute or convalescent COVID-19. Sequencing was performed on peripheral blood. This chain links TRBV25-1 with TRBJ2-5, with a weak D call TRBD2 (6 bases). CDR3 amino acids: CASSPFGLPEEQETQYF. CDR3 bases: TGTGCCAGCAGTCCGTTCGGACTACCCGAGGAGCAAGAGACCCAGTACTTC.